A selection of T cell receptor beta chains follows, all from one sample in a study of cytomegalovirus exposure and HLA in healthy donors. Repertoires were generated with immunoSEQ multiplex PCR, while TCRdb's copy carries only in-frame clones and drops some. This table holds 200,000 to 250,000 clones, approximately 81% found once. Specimen: PBMCs. Source of these receptors: a human donor in good health. Both conserved end residues are part of each CDR3. Each record gives: V gene, J gene, clone size, D gene, CDR3 DNA, CDR3 protein. A D gene is named only where the DNA matches it firmly. Where a row states a size, it is once, few, many or the class of an expanded clone; other rows omit it.

v_gene: TRBV4-3
j_gene: TRBJ2-7
abundance: .
d_gene: TRBD1
CDR3nt: TGCGCCAGCAGCCAAGATGGTCCGGGACAGGGGTCCTACGAGCAGTACTTC
CDR3aa: CASSQDGPGQGSYEQYF

v_gene: TRBV13
j_gene: TRBJ2-7
abundance: .
d_gene: TRBD2
CDR3nt: TGTGCCAGCAGCTTACTGACTAGCGGATACTACGAGCAGTACTTC
CDR3aa: CASSLLTSGYYEQYF

v_gene: TRBV10-2
j_gene: TRBJ2-1
abundance: once
d_gene: TRBD2
CDR3nt: TGCGCCAGCGGTGGTAGCGGGAGCCTCAATGAGCAGTTCTTC
CDR3aa: CASGGSGSLNEQFF

v_gene: TRBV15
j_gene: TRBJ2-5
abundance: .
d_gene: .
CDR3nt: TGTGCCACCAGCTTAGAGCCAACTGGGGCACCTCAAGAGACCCAGTACTTC
CDR3aa: CATSLEPTGAPQETQYF

v_gene: TRBV7-7
j_gene: TRBJ2-1
abundance: .
d_gene: TRBD2
CDR3nt: TGTGCTAGCAGCCCTGGGCTAGCGGGAGTCAATGAGCAGTTCTTC
CDR3aa: CASSPGLAGVNEQFF

v_gene: TRBV7-2
j_gene: TRBJ2-5
abundance: .
d_gene: TRBD1
CDR3nt: TGTGCCAGCAGTCCCCGAGGCCGGGGACAGGGGGCGCGGCAAGAGACCCAGTACTTC
CDR3aa: CASSPRGRGQGARQETQYF

v_gene: TRBV4-2
j_gene: TRBJ2-7
abundance: .
d_gene: .
CDR3nt: TGTGCCAGCAGCCAAGACTGGGTGGGGCAGGGTAGTACGTACGAGCAGTACTTC
CDR3aa: CASSQDWVGQGSTYEQYF

v_gene: TRBV28
j_gene: TRBJ2-1
abundance: once
d_gene: TRBD2
CDR3nt: TGTGCCAGCCACCTCTCGGGAGGGCCCTACAATGAGCAGTTCTTC
CDR3aa: CASHLSGGPYNEQFF

v_gene: TRBV25-1
j_gene: TRBJ2-5
abundance: .
d_gene: .
CDR3nt: TGTGCCAGCAGTGAATACGGGGATCCAGAGACCCAGTACTTC
CDR3aa: CASSEYGDPETQYF

v_gene: TRBV19
j_gene: TRBJ2-1
abundance: .
d_gene: TRBD1
CDR3nt: TGTGCCAGTAGTATTTGGACAGGGATAGACAATGAGCAGTTCTTC
CDR3aa: CASSIWTGIDNEQFF

v_gene: TRBV5-5
j_gene: TRBJ1-1
abundance: .
d_gene: TRBD1
CDR3nt: TGTGCCAGCAGCTTGGGTCGGACAGGGAGGAACACTGAAGCTTTCTTT
CDR3aa: CASSLGRTGRNTEAFF

v_gene: TRBV27
j_gene: TRBJ1-5
abundance: .
d_gene: .
CDR3nt: TGTGCCAGCACTAATGACAGATCGGGTCAGCCCCAGCATTTT
CDR3aa: CASTNDRSGQPQHF

v_gene: TRBV6-1
j_gene: TRBJ1-5
abundance: .
d_gene: .
CDR3nt: TGTGCCAGCACCCGGGTTCGGAATCAGCCCCAGCATTTT
CDR3aa: CASTRVRNQPQHF

v_gene: TRBV4-2
j_gene: TRBJ1-1
abundance: .
d_gene: TRBD1
CDR3nt: TGTGCCAGCAGCCAAGAGGGATGGACAGGGCTGGGCGCTTTCTTT
CDR3aa: CASSQEGWTGLGAFF

v_gene: TRBV7-6
j_gene: TRBJ1-4
abundance: few
d_gene: .
CDR3nt: TGTGCCAGCAGCTTATTTGAAGCGATGGCTAATGAAAAACTGTTTTTT
CDR3aa: CASSLFEAMANEKLFF

v_gene: TRBV5-1
j_gene: TRBJ2-1
abundance: .
d_gene: TRBD1
CDR3nt: TGCGCCAGCAGCGTGGGACAGGGGGCTTACAATGAGCAGTTCTTC
CDR3aa: CASSVGQGAYNEQFF

v_gene: TRBV5-4
j_gene: TRBJ2-7
abundance: .
d_gene: .
CDR3nt: TGTGCCAGCACCAATTCGCGGGGAGGCTACGAGCAGTACTTC
CDR3aa: CASTNSRGGYEQYF

v_gene: TRBV27
j_gene: TRBJ1-5
abundance: .
d_gene: .
CDR3nt: TGTGCCAGCAGTTTATTCCCCGCCCAGGCGGGGGCTCGTCAGCCCCAGCATTTT
CDR3aa: CASSLFPAQAGARQPQHF

v_gene: TRBV6-5
j_gene: TRBJ1-1
abundance: .
d_gene: .
CDR3nt: TGTGCCAGCACTCTAAATAGACAGAGCCCTGAAGCTTTCTTT
CDR3aa: CASTLNRQSPEAFF

v_gene: TRBV7-9
j_gene: TRBJ2-1
abundance: .
d_gene: .
CDR3nt: TGTGCCAGCAGCTTAGCATTCCAGGGGAGGGGCAATGAGCAGTTCTTC
CDR3aa: CASSLAFQGRGNEQFF

v_gene: TRBV5-1
j_gene: TRBJ1-3
abundance: .
d_gene: .
CDR3nt: TGCGCCAGCAGCTTGGCCGGGGTAGGAAACACCATATATTTT
CDR3aa: CASSLAGVGNTIYF

v_gene: TRBV5-4
j_gene: TRBJ2-7
abundance: .
d_gene: .
CDR3nt: TGTGCCAGCAGCGGTACCGACACCTCCTACGAGCAGTACTTC
CDR3aa: CASSGTDTSYEQYF

v_gene: TRBV7-8
j_gene: TRBJ2-7
abundance: .
d_gene: TRBD2
CDR3nt: TGTGCCAGCAGCTTATTGAATCGGCGAGCGGGAGGGCCAACCTACGAGCAGTACTTC
CDR3aa: CASSLLNRRAGGPTYEQYF

v_gene: TRBV29-1
j_gene: TRBJ2-7
abundance: .
d_gene: TRBD1
CDR3nt: TGCAGCGTTGAAGGGGCAGGGGGCGGCTACGAGCAGTACTTC
CDR3aa: CSVEGAGGGYEQYF

v_gene: TRBV4-1
j_gene: TRBJ2-1
abundance: .
d_gene: TRBD2
CDR3nt: TGCGCCAGCAGCCAAGAGGGGCGGGAGGGCGGTAGGTACAATGAGCAGTTCTTC
CDR3aa: CASSQEGREGGRYNEQFF

v_gene: TRBV4-2
j_gene: TRBJ2-7
abundance: .
d_gene: .
CDR3nt: TGTGCCAGCAGCCAAGAAGGAGCGAGCTCCTACGAGCAGTACTTC
CDR3aa: CASSQEGASSYEQYF

v_gene: TRBV27
j_gene: TRBJ2-6
abundance: .
d_gene: .
CDR3nt: TGTGCCAGCAGAAACAGGGTGGTGGGGGCCAACGTCCTGACTTTC
CDR3aa: CASRNRVVGANVLTF